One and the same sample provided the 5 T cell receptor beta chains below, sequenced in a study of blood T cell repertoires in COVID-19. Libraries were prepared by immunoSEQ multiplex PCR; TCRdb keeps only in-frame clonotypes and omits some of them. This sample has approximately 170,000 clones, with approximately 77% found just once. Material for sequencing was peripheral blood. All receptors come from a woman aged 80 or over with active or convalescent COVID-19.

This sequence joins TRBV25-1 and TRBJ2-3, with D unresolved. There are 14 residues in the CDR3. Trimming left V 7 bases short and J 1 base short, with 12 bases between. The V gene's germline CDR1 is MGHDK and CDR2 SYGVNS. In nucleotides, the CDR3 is TGTGCCAGCACCCCTCGCGGTGGCACAGATACGCAGTATTTT. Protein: CASTPRGGTDTQYF.

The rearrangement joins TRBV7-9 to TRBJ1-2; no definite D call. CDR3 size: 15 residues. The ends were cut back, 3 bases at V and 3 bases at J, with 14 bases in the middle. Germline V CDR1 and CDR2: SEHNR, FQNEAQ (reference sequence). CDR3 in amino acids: CASSFASTPYYGYTF. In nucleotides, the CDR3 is TGTGCCAGCAGCTTCGCGTCCACTCCCTACTATGGCTACACCTTC.

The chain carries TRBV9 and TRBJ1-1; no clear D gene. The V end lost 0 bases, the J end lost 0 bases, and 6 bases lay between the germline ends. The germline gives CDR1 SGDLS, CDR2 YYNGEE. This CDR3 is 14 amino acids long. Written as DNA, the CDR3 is TGTGCCAGCAGCGTAGGTTTAATGAACACTGAAGCTTTCTTT. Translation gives CASSVGLMNTEAFF.

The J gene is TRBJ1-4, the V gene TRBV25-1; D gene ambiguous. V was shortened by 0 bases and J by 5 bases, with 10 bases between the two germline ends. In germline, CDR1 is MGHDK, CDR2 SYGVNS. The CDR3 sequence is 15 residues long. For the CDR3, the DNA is TGTGCCAGCAGTGAATATAAGGGAGACAATGAAAAACTGTTTTTT. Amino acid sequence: CASSEYKGDNEKLFF.

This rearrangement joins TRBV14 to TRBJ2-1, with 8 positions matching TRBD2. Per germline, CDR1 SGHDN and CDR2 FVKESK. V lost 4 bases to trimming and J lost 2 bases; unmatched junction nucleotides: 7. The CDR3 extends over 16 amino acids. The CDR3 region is CASSPYSGVTYNEQFF. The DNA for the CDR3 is TGTGCCAGCAGCCCCTATAGCGGGGTAACCTACAATGAGCAGTTCTTC.